The entry that follows covers one T cell receptor (beta chain) sequence. The sample is drawn from a study of blood T cell repertoires in COVID-19. Study information: The cDNA or gDNA used as material had been derived from T cells, B-cell-depleted T cells, or PBMCs.

The junction had 4 bases not matched to a gene; V was cut back by 10 bases and J by 1 base. CDR1 and CDR2 (germline): KGHDR, SFDVKD. This CDR3 spans 14 amino acids. The method was immunoSEQ multiplex PCR; TCRdb's version includes in-frame clones alone and lacks a portion of them. The repertoire holds tens of thousands of clones, with about 87% as singletons. The J gene is TRBJ2-4, the V gene TRBV24-1, with 9 bases lining up with TRBD1. The sequence derives from a human donor with active COVID-19. The donor label of this sample is uncertain. Material: peripheral blood. CDR3 loop: CATSGQGAKNIQYF. In DNA form, the CDR3 reads TGTGCCACTTCAGGACAGGGGGCCAAAAACATTCAGTACTTC.